This entry concerns a single T cell receptor beta chain. Its antigen is unidentified. The sample originates from a study of OX40 agonist ivuxolimab in advanced cancers. Study overall: Participants could have had prior anti-PD-1, anti-PD-L1 or anti-CTLA-4 therapy, and less than 45% had some. Broader study findings: Dose levels from 0.1 to 3.0 mg/kg saw CD4+ and CD8+ blood T cells expand clonally by week 6.

This table comes from immunoSEQ multiplex PCR, and its TCRdb copy is limited to in-frame clones, with some not included. The table has roughly 40,000 clones, over 75% seen once. Looked up from germline, CDR1 is MNHNY and CDR2 is SVGAGI (reference sequence). The junction had 3 bases not matched to a gene; V was cut back by 5 bases and J by 6 bases. The CDR3 loop spans 12 amino acids. The starting material was CD4+ or CD8+ T cells sorted from blood, obtained in a trial of the OX40 agonist ivuxolimab. The receptor's source is an adult with an advanced solid tumor such as melanoma, head and neck, liver or kidney cancer. The gene calls are TRBV6-6 and TRBJ1-1; 7 nucleotides match TRBD1. The CDR3 region has the DNA TGTGCCAGCAGTAACAGGGGCCCTGAAGCTTTCTTT. Protein: CASSNRGPEAFF.